A selection of T cell receptor beta chains follows, all from one sample in a study of T cell responses to AZD1222 COVID-19 vaccine. Sequencing was performed with immunoSEQ multiplex PCR; in TCRdb, only in-frame clones are kept and a portion is missing. The profile shows 130,000 to 150,000 clones, 92% of them singletons. The sequenced sample was peripheral blood, obtained on day 0 of AZD1222 vaccination. Receptor source: an adult in good health. CDR3s include the opening cysteine and the closing phenylalanine or tryptophan. The order of the fields is clone size, J gene, V gene, D gene, CDR3 protein, CDR3 DNA. D genes are given only for firm matches. Expanded clones get a size class; other rows say once, few or many, or leave the size out.

size: .
J: TRBJ1-5
V: TRBV11-2
D: .
CDR3: CASSPGGYSNQPQHF
DNA: TGTGCCAGCAGCCCGGGGGGGTATAGCAATCAGCCCCAGCATTTT

size: .
J: TRBJ2-3
V: TRBV27
D: .
CDR3: CASSPAQGRSLWVDTQYF
DNA: TGTGCCAGCAGTCCGGCACAGGGACGCTCATTATGGGTAGATACGCAGTATTTT

size: .
J: TRBJ2-7
V: TRBV29-1
D: .
CDR3: CSVESQSSYEQYF
DNA: TGCAGCGTCGAGTCACAGAGCTCCTACGAGCAGTACTTC

size: .
J: TRBJ2-2
V: TRBV19
D: TRBD2
CDR3: CATHSGGAFTGELFF
DNA: TGTGCCACCCATAGCGGGGGGGCTTTCACCGGGGAGCTGTTTTTT

size: .
J: TRBJ2-5
V: TRBV24-1
D: TRBD2
CDR3: CATSDLSAGGQETQYF
DNA: TGTGCCACCAGTGATTTGTCTGCGGGGGGGCAAGAGACCCAGTACTTC

size: .
J: TRBJ2-7
V: TRBV7-8
D: TRBD2
CDR3: CASSLGSTSGGPSYEQYF
DNA: TGTGCCAGCAGCTTAGGATCGACTAGCGGGGGGCCCTCCTACGAGCAGTACTTC

size: .
J: TRBJ1-6
V: TRBV3-1/TRBV3-2
D: .
CDR3: CASRIYNSPLHF
DNA: TGTGCCAGCCGTATCTATAATTCACCCCTCCACTTT

size: .
J: TRBJ2-7
V: TRBV7-9
D: .
CDR3: CASSPNPTGTTYEQYF
DNA: TGTGCCAGCAGCCCTAATCCGACAGGAACAACCTACGAGCAGTACTTC

size: .
J: TRBJ2-7
V: TRBV5-1
D: .
CDR3: CASRPPGSYEQYF
DNA: TGCGCCAGCCGACCCCCGGGTTCCTACGAGCAGTACTTC

size: .
J: TRBJ2-3
V: TRBV4-1
D: TRBD1
CDR3: CASSLGTASTDTQYF
DNA: TGCGCCAGCAGCCTTGGGACAGCAAGCACAGATACGCAGTATTTT

size: .
J: TRBJ1-3
V: TRBV1
D: .
CDR3: CTSWKPRGSGNTIYF
DNA: TGCACCAGCTGGAAGCCCAGGGGTTCCGGAAACACCATATATTTT

size: .
J: TRBJ2-3
V: TRBV29-1
D: TRBD1
CDR3: CSVGGQGADTQYF
DNA: TGCAGCGTGGGGGGACAGGGGGCCGATACGCAGTATTTT

size: once
J: TRBJ1-3
V: TRBV2
D: .
CDR3: CASSALAGLSGNTIYF
DNA: TGTGCCAGCAGTGCCTTAGCGGGACTCTCTGGAAACACCATATATTTT

size: .
J: TRBJ2-2
V: TRBV3-1/TRBV3-2
D: .
CDR3: CASSQGPWGGELFF
DNA: TGTGCCAGCAGCCAGGGACCTTGGGGGGGGGAGCTGTTTTTT

size: .
J: TRBJ2-1
V: TRBV24-1
D: .
CDR3: CATSDVSDVDEQFF
DNA: TGTGCCACCAGTGACGTGTCGGATGTAGATGAGCAGTTCTTC

size: .
J: TRBJ2-2
V: TRBV5-6
D: .
CDR3: CASSSGHLGTWRTGELFF
DNA: TGTGCCAGCAGCTCCGGACATCTCGGGACATGGCGCACCGGGGAGCTGTTTTTT

size: .
J: TRBJ1-4
V: TRBV28
D: .
CDR3: CAITDTTTNEKLFF
DNA: TGTGCCATTACGGACACAACAACTAATGAAAAACTGTTTTTT

size: .
J: TRBJ2-5
V: TRBV6-5
D: TRBD2
CDR3: CASRTSGGLETQYF
DNA: TGTGCCAGCAGGACTAGCGGGGGGTTGGAGACCCAGTACTTC

size: .
J: TRBJ1-5
V: TRBV4-2
D: .
CDR3: CASSQGPGGNQPQHF
DNA: TGTGCCAGCAGCCAAGGCCCAGGGGGCAATCAGCCCCAGCATTTT

size: .
J: TRBJ2-3
V: TRBV19
D: TRBD1
CDR3: CASSPVTGSVDTQYF
DNA: TGTGCCAGCTCGCCCGTGACAGGGAGTGTCGATACGCAGTATTTT

size: once
J: TRBJ1-3
V: TRBV14
D: .
CDR3: CASSQIGVLSRGNTIYF
DNA: TGTGCCAGCAGCCAGATTGGGGTCTTGAGTCGTGGAAACACCATATATTTT

size: .
J: TRBJ1-1
V: TRBV19
D: .
CDR3: CASSPPQGGNTEAFF
DNA: TGTGCCAGTAGCCCCCCTCAGGGTGGGAACACTGAAGCTTTCTTT

size: .
J: TRBJ1-1
V: TRBV5-5
D: .
CDR3: CASSLFQGLDTEAFF
DNA: TGTGCCAGCAGCTTGTTTCAGGGGCTTGACACTGAAGCTTTCTTT

size: once
J: TRBJ2-1
V: TRBV10-3
D: TRBD2
CDR3: CAISPTSGTYNEQFF
DNA: TGTGCCATCAGCCCGACTAGCGGGACCTACAATGAGCAGTTCTTC